The present entry profiles one TCR beta chain with its context. A clone one base away is much larger, so this may be a read error. This sample was included in a study of shared clonotypes between healthy human individuals. TCRdb's copy holds only in-frame clones and misses some; the assay was immunoSEQ multiplex PCR. The sample lists approximately 470,000 clones, approximately 78% occurring once. The CDR3 length is 14 residues. CDR1 is GTSNPN, CDR2 SVGIG, per germline (reference sequence). This rearrangement joins TRBV30 to TRBJ1-1; 8 bases fit TRBD1. This receptor was identified in a woman aged 40 to 50 in good health. Some clones in this sample may be carry-over from other donors' samples. Sequencing was carried out using PBMCs. The CDR3 sequence is CAWRDRDRNTEASF. CDR3 nucleotides: TGTGCCTGGAGGGACCGGGACAGGAACACTGAAGCTTCCTTT.